This T cell receptor beta chain was captured by sequencing in a study of T cells in Graves' hyperthyroidism and ophthalmopathy. As for the study in general: Peripheral blood was collected at initial diagnosis, before any treatment. Study-wide points: Before onset, ophthalmopathy was predicted by the model a median 6.5 months earlier.

This clonotype has a count of ten or more. Its cognate antigen is unknown. The length of the CDR3 is 20 residues. Per the germline V gene, CDR1 is MDHEN and CDR2 is SYDVKM. J was trimmed by 3 bases and V by 4 bases; bases with no gene match: 23. The TCR beta CDR3 regions underwent amplification using RNA transcripts as the source. Researchers ran a first-round RT-PCR on the TCR CDR3 using the HTBI primer set. TCRdb re-derived calls from the multiplex PCR reads in MiXCR, one entry per CDR3 protein. The sample has 550,000 to 600,000 distinct CDR3 sequences; about 14% are singletons. This clonotype originated in a woman aged 18-29 years with Graves' ophthalmopathy. The chain is built from TRBV28 and TRBJ1-1; 7 nucleotides align to TRBD1. Material for sequencing was blood. Here the CDR3 DNA reads TGTGCCAGCAGTTCGATTTTCTCGGGGTATCGAACAGGGGCGCACACTGAAGCTTTCTTT. Amino acid sequence: CASSSIFSGYRTGAHTEAFF.